The 14 T cell receptor beta chains below were found in one sample sequenced in a study of CD8 T cells in Susac syndrome. A quantity of about 0.5 to 1 ug RNA underwent reverse transcription using random hexamers. TCRdb ran MiXCR on the immunoSEQ multiplex PCR reads and lists one entry per CDR3 protein. Found here are roughly 200,000 distinct CDR3 sequences, around 94% of them singletons; the top ten hold 0.085% to 0.1%. Source material: CD4+ T cells from PBMCs. These TCRs come from a human donor with Susac syndrome.

CDR3 in DNA: TGTGCCAGCAGTGAATGGCCTGGCACCGGGGAGCTGTTTTTT. Translation gives CASSEWPGTGELFF. The chain has TRBV25-1 and TRBJ2-2; D ambiguous. The V gene lost 1 base and the J gene lost 4 bases, with 7 bases spanning the gap. The CDR3 spans 14 residues. The V gene's germline CDR1 is MGHDK and CDR2 SYGVNS.

The chain links TRBV3-1 to TRBJ2-7; D might be TRBD1 or TRBD2, each matching 5 bases. The ends were cut back, 2 bases at V and 6 bases at J, with 14 bases in the middle. The CDR3 is 14 residues long. Germline V gene data show CDR1 as LGHDT and CDR2 as YNNKEL (reference sequence). The CDR3 nucleotides are TGTGCCAGCAGCCAACCGGGGCTTATGTTCGAGCAGTACTTC. This gives the protein CASSQPGLMFEQYF.

J is TRBJ2-7 and V is TRBV2, with 7 bases lining up with TRBD1. V trimming: 6 bases; J trimming: 3 bases; junction bases outside the gene matches: 5. There are 13 residues in the CDR3. CDR1 SNHLY and CDR2 FYNNEI come from the germline V gene. The CDR3 here is CASSDRVNYEQYF. The CDR3 DNA sequence: TGTGCCAGCAGCGACAGGGTAAACTACGAGCAGTACTTC.

This chain joins TRBV20-1 and TRBJ2-3, with TRBD2 matching over 9 bases. This CDR3 contains 15 residues. Germline V gene lookup returns CDR1 DFQATT and CDR2 SNEGSKA (reference sequence). CDR3: CSPAGGSLSTDTQYF. The CDR3 DNA reads as TGCAGCCCCGCGGGGGGGAGCCTTAGCACAGATACGCAGTATTTT.

The chain links TRBV20-1 to TRBJ1-4, with D hard to call. Germline V gene sequence: CDR1 DFQATT, CDR2 SNEGSKA (reference sequence). V lost 3 bases, J lost 4 bases, and 9 bases lay in between. CDR3 size: 13 residues. The CDR3 nucleotides are TGCAGTGCTAGGACTGCAGGTAATGAAAAACTGTTTTTT. Protein: CSARTAGNEKLFF.

A single count supports this clonotype. The J gene is TRBJ2-6, the V gene TRBV27, with unresolved D. This CDR3 spans 17 amino acids. V shed 1 base and J shed 1 base, with 11 bases lying between them. Germline V gene data show CDR1 as MNHEY and CDR2 as SMNVEV (reference sequence). For the CDR3, the DNA is TGTGCCAGCAGTTTATTCCCTGGGTTTTCTGGGGCCAACGTCCTGACTTTC. Translating it yields CASSLFPGFSGANVLTF. Complete variable domain (other parts from reference TRBV27 and TRBJ2-6): EAQVTQNPRYLITVTGKKLTVTCSQNMNHEYMSWYRQDPGLGLRQIYYSMNVEVTDKGDVPEGYKVSRKEKRNFPLILESPSPNQTSLYFCASSLFPGFSGANVLTFGAGSRLTVL.

The rearrangement uses TRBV30 and TRBJ1-3; no definite D call. CDR1 and CDR2 (germline): GTSNPN, SVGIG (reference sequence). V lost 2 bases to trimming and J lost 4 bases, with 3 bases between them. There are 11 residues in the CDR3. CDR3 residues: CAWSTGNTIYF. DNA for the CDR3: TGTGCCTGGAGTACCGGAAACACCATATATTTT.

This chain uses TRBV29-1 with TRBJ2-1, with 9 bases identical to TRBD2. The V gene's germline CDR1 is SQVTM and CDR2 ANQGSEA. The CDR3 has 17 residues. V shed 2 bases, J shed 4 bases, and the junction held 12 bases outside the gene matches. The CDR3 reads CSVEPAWREGGYNEQFF. The CDR3 coding sequence is TGCAGCGTTGAACCCGCCTGGCGGGAGGGCGGGTACAATGAGCAGTTCTTC.

This CDR3 is CASSPDRADTEAFF. The CDR3 coding sequence is TGTGCCAGCTCTCCAGACAGGGCTGACACTGAAGCTTTCTTT. The genes are TRBV18 and TRBJ1-1, with TRBD1 matching over 7 bases. The CDR3 covers 14 residues. Unmatched junction bases numbered 7, after V lost 6 bases and J lost 3 bases. Germline V gene lookup returns CDR1 KGHSH and CDR2 LQKENI.

The chain has TRBV9 and TRBJ2-5; 8 nucleotides line up with TRBD1. The CDR3 contains 16 residues. The V segment lost 3 bases and the J segment 4 bases; nucleotides outside the gene matches: 11. CDR1 SGDLS and CDR2 YYNGEE come from the germline V gene. As DNA, the CDR3 is TGTGCCAGCAGCGGGAGGACAGGGAGGATTCCAGAGACCCAGTACTTC. This encodes CASSGRTGRIPETQYF. Based on the CDR3 plus reference TRBV9 and TRBJ2-5, the full variable domain is DSGVTQTPKHLITATGQRVTLRCSPRSGDLSVYWYQQSLDQGLQFLIQYYNGEERAKGNILERFSAQQFPDLHSELNLSSLELGDSALYFCASSGRTGRIPETQYFGPGTRLLVL.

The V and J genes are TRBV3-1 and TRBJ2-1; 10 bases agree with TRBD2. Trimming took 1 base from V and 6 from J; bases not matched to a gene: 9. This CDR3 region has 17 residues. Germline CDR1 and CDR2: LGHDT and YNNKEL (reference sequence). This chain's CDR3 is CASSQVLKREGLNEQFF. CDR3 in DNA: TGTGCCAGCAGCCAAGTACTGAAGCGGGAGGGCCTCAATGAGCAGTTCTTC.

The CDR3 region is CASRRGQMGSGELFF. As DNA, the CDR3 is TGTGCCAGCAGACGCGGACAGATGGGGTCGGGGGAGCTGTTTTTT. V and J are TRBV7-9 and TRBJ2-2; D possibly corresponds to TRBD1 (6 bases). Germline V gene sequence: CDR1 SEHNR, CDR2 FQNEAQ (reference sequence). The CDR3 runs 15 residues. Trimming stripped 6 bases from V and 8 bases from J, with 19 bases between.

The chain couples TRBV9 to TRBJ2-4; TRBD1 matches 9 bases. V lost 2 bases and J lost 7; bases outside the gene matches: 10. Germline CDR1 is SGDLS and CDR2 is YYNGEE. CDR3 length: 16 residues. This CDR3 reads CASSVDRGIVGNIQYF. The CDR3 nucleotides read TGTGCCAGCAGCGTCGACAGGGGGATAGTCGGGAACATTCAGTACTTC.

V gene TRBV18 combines with J gene TRBJ2-5, with TRBD1 identical over 7 bases. J was trimmed by 2 bases and V by 5 bases; bases with no gene match: 11. Germline CDR1 and CDR2: KGHSH and LQKENI. The CDR3 loop spans 16 amino acids. The CDR3 spells CASSASGTAAQETQYF. The CDR3, as DNA: TGTGCCAGCTCAGCCTCAGGGACAGCGGCTCAAGAGACCCAGTACTTC.